The 21 T cell receptor beta chains in this list originate from one sample, sequenced in a study of Graves' ophthalmopathy and Graves' hyperthyroidism. The authors amplified TCR beta CDR3 regions from RNA transcripts. The first-round RT-PCR employed HTBI primers together with the Qiagen OneStep RT-PCR kit. A multiplex PCR was then performed as the second round. TCRdb ran MiXCR on the multiplex PCR reads and lists one entry per CDR3 protein. The table shows about 1.2 million distinct CDR3 sequences, with about 35% occurring only once. Sequenced: peripheral blood or thyroid tissue (not recorded which). Receptors originate from an adult man with Graves' hyperthyroidism.

The chain uses TRBV10-3 and TRBJ1-1; D gene unclear. Trimming pared 7 bases from V and 8 bases from J, leaving 23 bases between. This CDR3 spans 15 amino acids. In germline, CDR1 is ENHRY, CDR2 SYGVKD. The CDR3 region has the DNA TGTGCCATCAAAGACGTGGACGGAGGAGCCAAGGAAGCTTTCTTT. This sequence encodes CAIKDVDGGAKEAFF.

This clonotype was counted between two and nine times. This CDR3 is CASSLISLNTEAFF. The CDR3 DNA follows: TGTGCCAGCAGCTTAATCAGCTTGAACACTGAAGCTTTCTTT. The J gene is TRBJ1-1, the V gene TRBV7-8; D remains unclear. Germline-derived CDR1 and CDR2 are SGHVS and FQNEAQ. Trimming cost V 2 bases and J 0 bases, with 7 bases left between them. The length of the CDR3 is 14 residues.

This clonotype was recorded many times. The genes are TRBV12-3 or TRBV12-4 and TRBJ1-2; the D is unclear. The CDR3 is made up of 13 amino acids. Trimming removed 8 bases from V and 4 bases from J, with 14 bases in between. The DNA for the CDR3 is TGTGCCAGCCGGGGTCCCTGGGGCTATGGCTACACCTTC. Translated, it gives CASRGPWGYGYTF.

The genes are TRBV29-1 and TRBJ1-2; 8 nucleotides align to TRBD1. After removal of 7 bases from V and 8 bases from J, the junction contained 15 bases not matched to a gene. There are 14 residues in the CDR3. The germline V gene has CDR1 SQVTM and CDR2 ANQGSEA. The CDR3 loop is CSAFVDRELGGYTF. DNA of the CDR3: TGCAGCGCCTTTGTGGACAGGGAACTGGGCGGCTACACCTTC.

This clonotype was seen many times. V usage is TRBV7-2 and J usage is TRBJ1-6; D gene unclear. V lost 1 base and J lost 11, with 6 bases in between. CDR3 length equals 12 residues. CDR1 and CDR2 from the germline V gene are SGHTA and FQGNSA. The CDR3 DNA sequence: TGTGCCAGCAGCTTAGGGAGGGCACCCCTCCACTTT. Residues: CASSLGRAPLHF.

Regarding this clonotype: Being one base from a much bigger clone, this may be a read error. The conserved phenylalanine or tryptophan normally closing the CDR3 is absent here, so this likely arose from a read error. CDR3 DNA: TGTGCCAGCAGCGACCTGACTAGAGAAGAGACCCAGTACCTC. Amino acid sequence: CASSDLTREETQYL. This chain connects TRBV9 to TRBJ2-5, with D tentatively TRBD2 (6 bases). Trimming shortened V by 3 bases and J by 3 bases, and 12 bases separated the two germline ends. Per the germline V gene, CDR1 is SGDLS and CDR2 is YYNGEE. The CDR3 is 14 residues long.

The J gene is TRBJ1-2, the V gene TRBV28; tentative D call: TRBD1 (5 bases). This CDR3 contains 12 residues. Germline values: CDR1 MDHEN, CDR2 SYDVKM. The V end lost 2 bases, the J end lost 13 bases, and 14 bases lay between the germline ends. The DNA for the CDR3 is TGTGCCAGCAGTTTAGTGGGGGGAGCTTTCACCTTC. Translating gives CASSLVGGAFTF.

This clonotype was detected many times. V usage is TRBV10-3 and J usage is TRBJ1-1; a possible D gene is TRBD1 (5 bases). The CDR3 is 15 residues long. Trimming stripped 7 bases from V and 1 base from J, with 16 bases between. Per the germline V gene, CDR1 is ENHRY and CDR2 is SYGVKD. CDR3 sequence reads: CAITNDRGANTEAFF. The CDR3 DNA is TGTGCCATCACCAACGACAGAGGTGCGAACACTGAAGCTTTCTTT.

In regard to this clonotype: The junction differs from germline at one of its ends, possibly a read error. This chain connects TRBV24-1 to TRBJ2-7; possibly TRBD1 for D (5 bases). The CDR3 contains 14 residues. The germline CDR1 and CDR2 sequences are KGHDR and SFDVKD. As DNA, the CDR3 is TGTGCCAGCACCCTGGTCCAGGGCTCCCACGAGCAGTACTTC. Residues: CASTLVQGSHEQYF.

Worth noting for this clonotype: This sequence may be a read error, since a much larger clone differs from it by one base. The rearrangement links TRBV7-2 to TRBJ1-1; 7 nucleotides agree with TRBD1. The germline gives CDR1 SGHTA, CDR2 FQGNSA. The CDR3 loop spans 15 amino acids. The trim removed 4 bases at V and 10 bases at J, leaving 15 bases unmatched. This CDR3 reads CASSSAQRAGGGAFF. The CDR3 nucleotides read TGTGCCAGCAGCTCAGCGCAGCGGGCAGGGGGGGGAGCTTTCTTT.

The table lists this clonotype with many counts. This rearrangement joins TRBV7-9 to TRBJ1-1; 7 nucleotides align to TRBD1. The CDR3 spans 15 residues. The germline gives CDR1 SEHNR, CDR2 FQNEAQ (reference sequence). V lost 1 base to trimming and J lost 4 bases; unmatched junction nucleotides: 6. CDR3: CASSLVEGATTEAFF. The DNA of the CDR3 is TGTGCCAGCAGCTTAGTGGAGGGGGCGACCACTGAAGCTTTCTTT. Based on the CDR3 plus reference TRBV7-9 and TRBJ1-1, the full variable domain is DTGVSQNPRHKITKRGQNVTFRCDPISEHNRLYWYRQTLGQGPEFLTYFQNEAQLEKSRLLSDRFSAERPKGSFSTLEIQRTEQGDSAMYLCASSLVEGATTEAFFGQGTRLTVV.

This clonotype has a single count. One end of the junction varies from germline; a read error may be responsible. The chain recombines TRBV10-3 with TRBJ2-2; perhaps TRBD1 as D (5 bases). Germline values: CDR1 ENHRY, CDR2 SYGVKD. The CDR3 totals 15 residues. The CDR3 loop reads CAISDLPGNTRELFF. Here the CDR3 DNA reads TGTGCCATCAGTGATTTGCCAGGGAACACCAGGGAGCTGTTTTTT.

This chain connects TRBV25-1 to TRBJ1-2; D remains unclear. V dropped 4 bases and J dropped 0 bases, with 9 bases sitting between them. Germline V gives CDR1 MGHDK, CDR2 SYGVNS. This CDR3 has 14 residues. CDR3 residues: CASSARGSNYGYTF. CDR3 in DNA: TGTGCCAGCAGTGCCCGGGGATCTAACTATGGCTACACCTTC.

This clonotype was observed a few times. This sequence joins TRBV7-8 and TRBJ1-1; D is unclear. The length of the CDR3 is 19 residues. Germline loops: CDR1 SGHVS, CDR2 FQNEAQ. The germline V and J ends were trimmed by 2 bases and 0 bases, with 22 bases remaining between them. The CDR3 nucleotides are TGTGCCAGCAGCTTACCCAGACTCACCCTCTCCTCGATGAACACTGAAGCTTTCTTT. Its protein is CASSLPRLTLSSMNTEAFF.

The chain has TRBV7-2 and TRBJ2-5; 7 positions agree with TRBD1. The J call may be in error: the DNA end matches TRBJ2-3 better. The CDR3 sequence is 15 residues long. Germline V gives CDR1 SGHTA, CDR2 FQGNSA. The CDR3 region is CASSLAGQGTDTQYF. The CDR3, as DNA: TGTGCCAGCAGCTTAGCCGGACAGGGCACAGATACGCAGTATTTT.

The chain combines TRBV7-2 with TRBJ2-2; 8 positions match TRBD2. The length of the CDR3 is 15 residues. CDR1 SGHTA and CDR2 FQGNSA come from the germline V gene. The trim removed 5 bases at V and 7 bases at J, leaving 9 bases unmatched. In DNA form, the CDR3 reads TGTGCCAGCAGCACCGCCGGGACTAGGCACGGGGAGCTGTTTTTT. This gives the protein CASSTAGTRHGELFF.

The chain carries TRBV19 and TRBJ1-5, with 9 bases matching TRBD1. This CDR3 contains 16 residues. V gave up 3 bases and J gave up 7 bases; unmatched junction bases: 10. Germline V gives CDR1 LNHDA, CDR2 SQIVND (reference sequence). The CDR3 coding sequence is TGTGCCAGTAGTATTTTAAGGACAGGGGTGGGACAGCCCCAGCATTTT. Amino acids: CASSILRTGVGQPQHF.

A note on this clonotype: This is likely a read error, given that the CDR3 carries no conserved phenylalanine or tryptophan at its end. The limits of the CDR3 on the DNA are not certain, so only TCRdb's listed CDR3 is given. V usage is TRBV7-2 and J usage is TRBJ1-2. Germline V CDR1 and CDR2: SGHTA, FQGNSA. The CDR3 adds up to 15 amino acids, both ends counted. The CDR3 region is CASSEGLAGGPGIAY.

This clonotype was found many times. The rearrangement uses TRBV10-3 and TRBJ1-6; 9 bases line up with TRBD1. V lost 4 bases, J lost 9 bases, and 7 bases stayed unmatched. Germline loops: CDR1 ENHRY, CDR2 SYGVKD. The CDR3 has 15 residues. CDR3 amino acids: CAISAQTGGSSPLHF. CDR3 DNA sequence: TGTGCCATCAGTGCTCAAACAGGGGGCAGTTCACCCCTCCACTTT.

This clonotype was seen just once. A read error may explain this, as a much larger clone is one base away. The genes are TRBV2 and TRBJ1-1; tentatively, D is TRBD1 (6 bases). Germline lookup yields CDR1 SNHLY and CDR2 FYNNEI. The CDR3 contains 14 residues. CDR3 residues: CANSRETGNTEAFF. The CDR3 DNA reads TGTGCCAACAGTCGAGAGACAGGGAACACTGAAGCTTTCTTT.

This clonotype has at least ten counts. The chain combines TRBV20-1 with TRBJ1-1; the D is unclear. V was shortened by 5 bases and J by 4 bases, with 14 bases between the two germline ends. CDR1 and CDR2 from the germline V gene are DFQATT and SNEGSKA (reference sequence). This CDR3 region has 13 residues. CDR3 DNA sequence: TGCAGTGCTCAGGACTGGGAAAGCACTGAAGCTTTCTTT. It is translated as CSAQDWESTEAFF.